These 19 T cell receptor beta chains were sequenced from one sample in a study of B cell selection in AIRE deficiency. Measured with immunoSEQ multiplex PCR; TCRdb has only the in-frame clones, and not every one. The sample includes around 18,000 clones, about 92% seen only once; the top ten take 0.89%. Regulatory T cells were sorted as CD4+CD25hiCD127low/negative cells. The specimen sequenced was CD4+CD25+ Tregs sorted from PBMCs. These TCRs come from a human donor in good health.

J is TRBJ2-3 and V is TRBV7-9; TRBD2 matches at 8 bases. V lost 1 base, J lost 6 bases, and 9 bases stayed unmatched. Looked up from germline, CDR1 is SEHNR and CDR2 is FQNEAQ (reference sequence). The CDR3 extends over 16 amino acids. The CDR3 bases are TGTGCCAGCAGCTTAGGCCCCGGGAGGGCCGCCGATACGCAGTATTTT. It translates to CASSLGPGRAADTQYF. The whole variable domain, remainder taken from reference TRBV7-9 and TRBJ2-3, is DTGVSQNPRHKITKRGQNVTFRCDPISEHNRLYWYRQTLGQGPEFLTYFQNEAQLEKSRLLSDRFSAERPKGSFSTLEIQRTEQGDSAMYLCASSLGPGRAADTQYFGPGTRLTVL.

This clone has just one count. The CDR3 nucleotides are TGTGCCAGTAACGGGCCTCCGAACACCGGGGAGCTGTTTTTT. It codes for CASNGPPNTGELFF. The rearrangement links TRBV9 to TRBJ2-2; D gene ambiguous. Trimming removed 8 bases at V and 0 bases at J, with 11 bases between. Germline lookup yields CDR1 SGDLS and CDR2 YYNGEE. The CDR3 extends over 14 amino acids.

The chain joins TRBV6-1 to TRBJ2-7, with TRBD2 identical over 8 bases. The germline V gene has CDR1 MNHNS and CDR2 SASEGT. J gave up 4 bases and V 5 bases, and 10 bases lay outside the gene matches. The CDR3 is 15 amino acids. CDR3 sequence (DNA): TGTGCCAGCAGTCCTATAGCGGGGCGGCTATACGAGCAGTACTTC. It specifies CASSPIAGRLYEQYF.

The rearrangement joins TRBV7-9 to TRBJ2-5, with 7 bases aligning to TRBD1. Germline V gives CDR1 SEHNR, CDR2 FQNEAQ (reference sequence). Trimming at V came to 5 bases and at J to 6 bases, leaving 18 bases not matched to a gene. The CDR3 covers 17 residues. The CDR3 sequence: CASSPPTGSRGEKTQYF. The CDR3 bases are TGTGCCAGCAGCCCCCCGACAGGGAGCCGGGGTGAGAAGACCCAGTACTTC. The variable domain in full, completed from reference TRBV7-9 and TRBJ2-5, reads DTGVSQNPRHKITKRGQNVTFRCDPISEHNRLYWYRQTLGQGPEFLTYFQNEAQLEKSRLLSDRFSAERPKGSFSTLEIQRTEQGDSAMYLCASSPPTGSRGEKTQYFGPGTRLLVL.

This clone was seen once. The chain recombines TRBV20-1 with TRBJ2-3; D is uncertain. This CDR3 region has 11 residues. Looked up from germline, CDR1 is DFQATT and CDR2 is SNEGSKA (reference sequence). V shed 3 bases and J shed 5 bases, with 6 bases lying between them. CDR3 residues: CSASPGDTQYF. CDR3 sequence (DNA): TGCAGTGCTAGTCCCGGAGATACGCAGTATTTT.

The V gene is TRBV5-1, the J gene TRBJ2-5; 9 positions agree with TRBD2. Germline values: CDR1 SGHRS, CDR2 YFSETQ. V lost 4 bases to trimming and J lost 5 bases; unmatched junction nucleotides: 6. The CDR3 has 14 residues. CDR3: CASSPSGRRETQYF. The CDR3 coding sequence is TGCGCCAGCAGCCCGAGCGGGAGGCGGGAGACCCAGTACTTC.

This sequence joins TRBV6-5 and TRBJ2-7, with D tentatively TRBD1 (6 bases). This CDR3 region has 15 residues. Germline V gene sequence: CDR1 MNHEY, CDR2 SVGAGI. Trimming took off 5 bases at V and 3 bases at J, with 17 bases between the two ends. CDR3 in amino acids: CASSPQLRTVYEQYF. In DNA, the CDR3 is TGTGCCAGCAGTCCCCAATTACGGACAGTCTACGAGCAGTACTTC.

The rearrangement links TRBV6-5 to TRBJ1-1; D unclear. Trimming cost V 6 bases and J 1 base, with 3 bases left between them. Germline CDR1 reads MNHEY; CDR2 reads SVGAGI. This CDR3 comprises 11 residues. The DNA of the CDR3 is TGTGCCAGCAGGTGGAACACTGAAGCTTTCTTT. Protein: CASRWNTEAFF.

Only one count was recorded for this clone. The V gene is TRBV6-5, the J gene TRBJ1-6, with a possible D match to TRBD1 (6 bases). In germline, CDR1 is MNHEY, CDR2 SVGAGI. The CDR3 loop spans 15 amino acids. The V end was cut by 5 bases, the J end by 10 bases, with 18 bases between. The CDR3 DNA follows: TGTGCCAGCAGTCAGACAGGCTCGGGCCGGTCACCCCTCCACTTT. Its translation is CASSQTGSGRSPLHF.

The chain employs TRBV7-9 and TRBJ1-1; D is perhaps TRBD1 (5 bases). The CDR3 loop spans 12 amino acids. Per germline, CDR1 SEHNR and CDR2 FQNEAQ (reference sequence). Trimming removed 1 base at V and 10 bases at J, with 10 bases between. The CDR3 sequence: CASSLVGGGAFF. CDR3 coding DNA: TGTGCCAGCAGCTTAGTTGGTGGGGGAGCTTTCTTT.

The chain combines TRBV27 with TRBJ2-7, with TRBD2 matching 13 bases. The germline gives CDR1 MNHEY, CDR2 SMNVEV (reference sequence). This CDR3 is 15 amino acids long. The junction had 5 bases not matched to a gene; V was cut back by 5 bases and J by 4 bases. The CDR3 coding sequence is TGTGCCAGCAGTGTGGGACTAGCGGGAATTTACGAGCAGTACTTC. The encoded protein is CASSVGLAGIYEQYF.

The rearrangement uses TRBV7-2 and TRBJ2-5, with 7 bases fitting TRBD2. V lost 5 bases, J lost 8 bases, and 5 bases stayed unmatched. The V gene's germline CDR1 is SGHTA and CDR2 FQGNSA. CDR3 length: 12 residues. CDR3 DNA sequence: TGTGCCAGCAGCGGACTAGAGAAAACCCAGTACTTC. Its translation: CASSGLEKTQYF.

This sequence joins TRBV5-5 and TRBJ1-5; tentatively, D is TRBD1 (6 bases). CDR3 size: 15 residues. V was pared by 0 bases and J by 8 bases, with 15 bases between. Germline loops: CDR1 SGHKS, CDR2 YYEKEE (reference sequence). CDR3 DNA: TGTGCCAGCAGCTTGGGGCTTCAGGGGAGGGAGCCCCAGCATTTT. It translates to CASSLGLQGREPQHF.

The chain uses TRBV5-1 and TRBJ1-2, with TRBD1 as a possible D gene (5 bases). This CDR3 is 13 amino acids long. Germline CDR1 is SGHRS and CDR2 is YFSETQ. Trimming pared 2 bases from V and 3 bases from J, leaving 8 bases between. CDR3 protein: CASSFGTDYGYTF. For the CDR3, the DNA is TGCGCCAGCAGCTTCGGGACGGACTATGGCTACACCTTC.

CDR3 sequence reads: CATSRETGTGELFF. CDR3 nucleotides: TGTGCCACCAGCAGAGAGACAGGAACCGGGGAGCTGTTTTTT. This chain uses TRBV15 with TRBJ2-2, with D tentatively TRBD1 (6 bases). CDR3 length: 14 residues. Per germline, CDR1 LNHNV and CDR2 YYDKDF (reference sequence). Trimming left V 0 bases short and J 5 bases short, with 7 bases between.

V and J are TRBV28 and TRBJ2-5, with TRBD2 identical over 8 bases. From germline, CDR1 is MDHEN and CDR2 SYDVKM. V dropped 4 bases and J dropped 9; count of bases not matched to a gene: 13. The CDR3 length is 15 residues. This chain's CDR3 is CASSWSGLVSRAQYF. The CDR3 nucleotides read TGTGCCAGCAGTTGGTCGGGACTAGTGTCGAGAGCCCAGTACTTC.

The sample holds one count of this clone. The chain recombines TRBV7-8 with TRBJ1-5; D might be TRBD1 (6 bases). In germline, CDR1 is SGHVS, CDR2 FQNEAQ. The CDR3 sequence is 16 residues long. The ends were cut back, 4 bases at V and 0 bases at J, with 13 bases in the middle. CDR3 residues: CASSSRQVYSNQPQHF. CDR3 coding DNA: TGTGCCAGCAGCTCCCGACAGGTTTATAGCAATCAGCCCCAGCATTTT.

The chain joins TRBV6-6 to TRBJ2-3; D is possibly TRBD2 (5 bases). CDR1 and CDR2 from the germline V gene are MNHNY and SVGAGI (reference sequence). The CDR3 contains 15 residues. V shed 7 bases and J shed 3 bases, with 17 bases lying between them. CDR3: CASTGEGSKTDTQYF. The CDR3 DNA follows: TGTGCCAGCACGGGTGAGGGCAGTAAGACAGATACGCAGTATTTT.

V gene TRBV29-1 combines with J gene TRBJ1-1, with D unresolved. The CDR3 consists of 12 residues. The V and J ends lost 4 bases and 3 bases respectively, with 9 bases between them. Looked up from germline, CDR1 is SQVTM and CDR2 is ANQGSEA. The chain's CDR3 is CSVGWRYTEAFF. Written as DNA, the CDR3 is TGCAGCGTTGGGTGGAGGTACACTGAAGCTTTCTTT.